A single sample is the source of the 9 T cell receptor beta chains below, sequenced in a study of post-analysis software for immune sequencing data. Notes on the study in general: Comparison of patients with controls showed roughly five TRBV segments more frequent in patients, TRBV5-6, TRBV5-1 and TRBV20-1 among them.

Incorporated into the TCR beta cDNA libraries were unique molecular identifiers, which served to reduce PCR and sequencing biases. In TCRdb, the PCR reads were re-called with MiXCR into one record per CDR3 protein. The data show about 770,000 distinct CDR3 sequences, roughly 50% seen once. No antigen has been identified for these receptors. The sequenced sample was blood. The receptors originated from a girl between 5 and 17 years old with multiple sclerosis.

The chain recombines TRBV10-2 with TRBJ2-2; TRBD2 is a possible D gene (6 bases). Germline CDR1 reads WSHSY; CDR2 reads SAAADI. Trimming pared 6 bases from V and 7 bases from J, leaving 9 bases between. The CDR3 length is 12 residues. CDR3 region: CASRGGDGELFF. CDR3 bases: TGCGCCAGCAGGGGAGGTGACGGGGAGCTGTTTTTT.

This clonotype showed up just a few times. This rearrangement joins TRBV6-5 to TRBJ2-1, with a weak D call TRBD1 (6 bases). The germline V gene has CDR1 MNHEY and CDR2 SVGAGI. This CDR3 has 12 amino acids. V shed 6 bases and J shed 8 bases, with 11 bases lying between them. The chain's CDR3 is CASSPGAHEQFF. CDR3 bases: TGTGCCAGCAGCCCAGGGGCCCATGAGCAGTTCTTC.

The chain recombines TRBV27 with TRBJ1-2; D possibly corresponds to TRBD1 (5 bases). Per germline, CDR1 MNHEY and CDR2 SMNVEV (reference sequence). With 0 bases removed from V and 5 bases from J, the gap between germline ends came to 10 bases. This CDR3 has 14 amino acids. The CDR3 region is CASSLSSRGYGYTF. In DNA, the CDR3 is TGTGCCAGCAGTTTATCGTCACGGGGGTATGGCTACACCTTC.

V is TRBV19 and J is TRBJ2-5; 9 bases are a match to TRBD1. This CDR3 has 16 residues. V shed 5 bases, J shed 6 bases, and the junction held 13 bases outside the gene matches. The germline CDR1 and CDR2 sequences are LNHDA and SQIVND (reference sequence). CDR3 loop: CASSGGTGRKVQTQYF. The CDR3 coding sequence is TGTGCCAGTAGTGGCGGGACAGGGCGAAAGGTGCAGACCCAGTACTTC.

The chain is built from TRBV2 and TRBJ2-3; D may be TRBD2 (5 bases). V was cut by 4 bases and J by 0 bases, with 11 bases left in between. The CDR3 sequence is 15 residues long. The germline V gene has CDR1 SNHLY and CDR2 FYNNEI. The CDR3 DNA follows: TGTGCCAGCAGTGTCGGGCGGGTCAGCACAGATACGCAGTATTTT. Translating it yields CASSVGRVSTDTQYF.

The table lists this clonotype with a count of one. This chain links TRBV21-1 with TRBJ2-1; TRBD1, the table's D call, lacks a check against the DNA. TRBV21-1 has pseudogene status. The CDR3 loop spans 18 amino acids. The CDR3 is CASKVRGGGDKVPNEQFF. The CDR3 coding sequence is TGTGCCAGCAAAGTAAGGGGAGGAGGGGACAAGGTTCCAAATGAGCAGTTCTTC.

J is TRBJ1-5 and V is TRBV20-1, with TRBD1 as a possible D gene (5 bases). The germline V gene has CDR1 DFQATT and CDR2 SNEGSKA (reference sequence). V lost 4 bases to trimming and J lost 5 bases, with 21 bases between them. This CDR3 contains 16 residues. The CDR3 sequence: CSATPVQGGWDQPQHF. The CDR3 DNA sequence: TGCAGTGCTACCCCCGTGCAGGGAGGTTGGGATCAGCCCCAGCATTTT.

In its sample, this clonotype was seen a few times. V and J are TRBV10-3 and TRBJ2-7; D gene uncertain. The CDR3 runs to 15 residues. The germline gives CDR1 ENHRY, CDR2 SYGVKD. V gave up 0 bases and J gave up 4 bases, with 13 bases separating them. CDR3 sequence reads: CAISESRTEPYEQYF. CDR3 coding DNA: TGTGCCATCAGTGAGTCGCGAACGGAGCCTTACGAGCAGTACTTC.

The chain uses TRBV29-1 and TRBJ1-5; D possibly corresponds to TRBD1 (5 bases). Trimming took 4 bases from V and 9 from J, leaving 13 bases between them. This CDR3 spans 12 amino acids. Germline CDR1 reads SQVTM; CDR2 reads ANQGSEA. The CDR3 bases are TGCAGCGTTGGCCAGGGCGACGGGCCCCAGCATTTT. Translated, it gives CSVGQGDGPQHF.